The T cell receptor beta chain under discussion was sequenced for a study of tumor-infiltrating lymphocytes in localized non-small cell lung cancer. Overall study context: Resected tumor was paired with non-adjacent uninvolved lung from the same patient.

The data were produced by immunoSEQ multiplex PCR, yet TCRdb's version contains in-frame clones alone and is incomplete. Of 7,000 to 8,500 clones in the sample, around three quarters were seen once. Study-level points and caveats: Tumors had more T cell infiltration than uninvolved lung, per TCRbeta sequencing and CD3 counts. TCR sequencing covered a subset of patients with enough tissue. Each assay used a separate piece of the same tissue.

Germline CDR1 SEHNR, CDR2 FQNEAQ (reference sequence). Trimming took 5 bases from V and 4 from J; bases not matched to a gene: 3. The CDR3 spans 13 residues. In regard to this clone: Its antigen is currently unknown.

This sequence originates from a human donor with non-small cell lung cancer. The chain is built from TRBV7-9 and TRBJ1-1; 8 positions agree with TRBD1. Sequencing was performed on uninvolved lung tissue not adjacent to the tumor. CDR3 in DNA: TGTGCCAGCAGCGAGACAGGGGTCACTGAAGCTTTCTTT. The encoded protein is CASSETGVTEAFF.